The entry below describes one T cell receptor beta chain. Authors' processing steps: Reference gene primer amplification gave nucleated cell count estimates. Clones were read by immunoSEQ multiplex PCR, and TCRdb kept only the in-frame ones, dropping some. From that table come the V and J calls and clone size; the DNA was used to work out D and trimming. The sample has over 7,500 clones, roughly 81% seen once. The data are from a study of blood T cell repertoires in COVID-19. The receptor comes from a man aged 55 to 70 with active COVID-19. Input material: peripheral blood.

The CDR3, as DNA: TGTGCCAGCAGAGGGACTAGCAGATCCCAAGAGACCCAGTACTTC. This codes for CASRGTSRSQETQYF. The chain employs TRBV27 and TRBJ2-5, with TRBD2 identical over 9 bases. The CDR3 is 15 residues long. Trimming cost V 6 bases and J 1 base; bases outside gene matches: 6. Per germline, CDR1 MNHEY and CDR2 SMNVEV (reference sequence).